The entry below gives a single T cell receptor beta chain sequence along with its context. V trimming: 3 bases; J trimming: 7 bases; junction bases outside the gene matches: 5. The germline CDR1 and CDR2 sequences are SEHNR and FQNEAQ (reference sequence). This CDR3 is 14 amino acids long. The data belong to a study of blood T cell repertoires in COVID-19. In the study overall: Samples came from the United States, Italy and Spain, spanning acute and convalescent COVID-19.

Sequencing used immunoSEQ multiplex PCR; TCRdb keeps in-frame clones, though not all of them. The table lists some 96,000 clones, 87% of them singletons. This TCR derives from a man in his thirties or forties in a cohort sampled during active COVID-19. The chain carries TRBV7-9 and TRBJ2-1; 8 bases match TRBD2. The sample taken for sequencing was peripheral blood. In nucleotides, the CDR3 is TGTGCCAGCAGCTTGTCGGGGGGGTTGAATGAGCAGTTCTTC. It codes for CASSLSGGLNEQFF.